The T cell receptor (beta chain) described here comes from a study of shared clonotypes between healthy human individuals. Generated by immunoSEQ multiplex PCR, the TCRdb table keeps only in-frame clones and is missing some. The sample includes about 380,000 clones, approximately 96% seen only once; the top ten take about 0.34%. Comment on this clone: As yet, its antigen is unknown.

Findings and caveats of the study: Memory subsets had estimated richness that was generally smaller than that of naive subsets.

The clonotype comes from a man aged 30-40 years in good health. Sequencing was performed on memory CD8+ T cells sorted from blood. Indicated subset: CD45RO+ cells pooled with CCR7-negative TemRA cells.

CDR3 nucleotides: TGTGCCAGCAGTTACTCGACAGGGGGTCCCGAGACCCAGTACTTC. This encodes CASSYSTGGPETQYF. The chain has TRBV6-5 and TRBJ2-5; 9 bases map to TRBD1. Looked up from germline, CDR1 is MNHEY and CDR2 is SVGAGI. V trimming: 0 bases; J trimming: 5 bases; junction bases outside the gene matches: 4. The CDR3 extends over 15 amino acids.